Each of the 32 T cell receptor beta chains below was sequenced from the same sample in a study of blood T cells in healthy people across ages. Combining a sample-barcoded 5' primer with a J-beta primer mix, a second PCR ran for roughly 6 to 12 cycles. TCRdb passed the 5' RACE reads through MiXCR, listing each CDR3 protein once. Of fewer than 1,200,000 distinct CDR3 sequences in the sample, under 30% were seen once. In addition, the sample was reused for a study of T cells of mothers and their children.

The specimen sequenced was blood. These receptors originate from a girl aged 2 to 10 in good health.

This chain links TRBV10-3 with TRBJ2-5, with a weak D call TRBD1 (5 bases). With 0 bases removed from V and 0 bases from J, the gap between germline ends came to 8 bases. This CDR3 has 15 residues. CDR1 is ENHRY, CDR2 SYGVKD, per germline. This CDR3 is CAISESDKYQETQYF. Here the CDR3 DNA reads TGTGCCATCAGTGAGTCGGACAAATACCAAGAGACCCAGTACTTC.

This chain uses TRBV20-1 with TRBJ2-5, with TRBD2 matching 13 bases. Germline V gives CDR1 DFQATT, CDR2 SNEGSKA (reference sequence). The CDR3 extends over 18 amino acids. V trimming: 1 base; J trimming: 5 bases; junction bases outside the gene matches: 13. Here the CDR3 DNA reads TGCAGTGCTAGAGGACCGGGACTAGCGGGGACCCGCTCGGAGACCCAGTACTTC. The encoded protein is CSARGPGLAGTRSETQYF.

The chain joins TRBV2 to TRBJ2-3; D is unresolved. Between the trimmed V and J ends, which lost 6 bases and 0 bases, there was a span of 10 bases. From germline, CDR1 is SNHLY and CDR2 FYNNEI. This CDR3 spans 14 amino acids. The CDR3 DNA follows: TGTGCCAGCAGCCCATCCAGGAGCACAGATACGCAGTATTTT. This sequence encodes CASSPSRSTDTQYF.

This rearrangement joins TRBV6-5 to TRBJ1-2; D is undetermined. Germline V lookup: CDR1 MNHEY, CDR2 SVGAGI. The length of the CDR3 is 13 residues. Between the trimmed V and J ends, which lost 0 bases and 7 bases, there was a span of 9 bases. The CDR3, as DNA: TGTGCCAGCAGTTACTCTACCCCTAGTGGCTACACCTTC. Protein: CASSYSTPSGYTF.

This clonotype was detected only once. The V gene is TRBV5-1, the J gene TRBJ2-1, with D possibly being TRBD2 (5 bases). The V gene's germline CDR1 is SGHRS and CDR2 YFSETQ. The CDR3 consists of 15 residues. V was clipped by 4 bases and J by 1 base, with 12 bases between them. CDR3 region: CASSMASISYNEQFF. Written as DNA, the CDR3 is TGCGCCAGCAGCATGGCTAGCATATCCTACAATGAGCAGTTCTTC.

In this sample, this clonotype turned up a few times. This chain links TRBV4-1 with TRBJ2-5; D is possibly TRBD2 (5 bases). The J call is doubtful: the DNA matches TRBJ2-1 better. This CDR3 has 16 residues. Per the germline V gene, CDR1 is MGHRA and CDR2 is YSYEKL. As DNA, the CDR3 is TGCGCCAGCAGCCAAGCGTATCTGGAGGTGTACAATGAGCAGTTCTTC. Translating it yields CASSQAYLEVYNEQFF.

This sequence joins TRBV7-2 and TRBJ2-5; D gene unclear. The assigned J gene may be wrong: the sequence end matches TRBJ2-7 better. CDR1 and CDR2 from the germline V gene are SGHTA and FQGNSA. The CDR3 is 15 amino acids. CDR3 nucleotides: TGTGCCAGCAGCCCCCGCCCAGGCGACTCCTACGAGCAGTACTTC. This encodes CASSPRPGDSYEQYF.

The J gene is TRBJ1-2, the V gene TRBV29-1, with D perhaps TRBD1 (6 bases). Germline CDR1 reads SQVTM; CDR2 reads ANQGSEA. The CDR3 runs 12 residues. The V end lost 5 bases, the J end lost 6 bases, and 13 bases lay between the germline ends. The CDR3 nucleotides read TGCAGCGTTAGGACAGAGGAGGATGGCTACACCTTC. Encoded protein: CSVRTEEDGYTF. The full variable domain, in which reference TRBV29-1 and TRBJ1-2 provide the parts outside the CDR3, is SAVISQKPSRDICQRGTSLTIQCQVDSQVTMMFWYRQQPGQSLTLIATANQGSEATYESGFVIDKFPISRPNLTFSTLTVSNMSPEDSSIYLCSVRTEEDGYTFGSGTRLTVV.

The genes are TRBV29-1 and TRBJ2-7; 9 nucleotides align to TRBD1. The CDR3 runs to 15 residues. Germline CDR1 SQVTM, CDR2 ANQGSEA. The junction had 9 bases not matched to a gene; V was cut back by 4 bases and J by 2 bases. CDR3 in amino acids: CSVVRGDRVAYEQYF. As DNA, the CDR3 is TGCAGCGTTGTACGAGGGGACAGGGTTGCCTACGAGCAGTACTTC.

The table lists this clonotype with many counts. Germline and junction disagree at one end, which may indicate a read error. The chain recombines TRBV3-1 with TRBJ1-1; D is uncertain. The CDR3 spans 14 residues. Germline CDR1 LGHDT, CDR2 YNNKEL (reference sequence). The DNA of the CDR3 is TGTGCCAGCAGCCAACAAATTGTTGGCACTCAAGCTTTCTTT. Translated: CASSQQIVGTQAFF. Filled out from reference TRBV3-1 and TRBJ1-1, the complete variable domain reads DTAVSQTPKYLVTQMGNDKSIKCEQNLGHDTMYWYKQDSKKFLKIMFSYNNKELIINETVPNRFSPKSPDKAHLNLHINSLELGDSAVYFCASSQQIVGTQAFFGQGTRLTVV.

The rearrangement links TRBV5-4 to TRBJ2-3, with D perhaps given as TRBD1 or TRBD2 (5 bases each). The CDR3 runs to 17 residues. The germline CDR1 and CDR2 sequences are SGHNT and YYREEE (reference sequence). V shed 0 bases and J shed 3 bases, with 17 bases lying between them. The CDR3: CASSLGLRGAETDTQYF. CDR3 DNA sequence: TGTGCCAGCAGCTTGGGACTAAGAGGGGCCGAGACAGATACGCAGTATTTT.

In this sample, this clonotype turned up a few times. The chain employs TRBV10-3 and TRBJ1-6; perhaps TRBD1 as D (5 bases). This CDR3 contains 13 residues. Germline-derived CDR1 and CDR2 are ENHRY and SYGVKD. V lost 2 bases and J 11 bases, leaving 10 bases between the germline ends. CDR3 DNA sequence: TGTGCCATCAGTGAGGGGGCGGGGGCACCCCTCCACTTT. Protein sequence: CAISEGAGAPLHF.

V and J are TRBV29-1 and TRBJ2-7, with TRBD1 matching over 10 bases. Trimming removed 7 bases from V and 2 bases from J; junction bases left unmatched: 5. The germline V gene has CDR1 SQVTM and CDR2 ANQGSEA. The CDR3 is 13 residues long. This chain's CDR3 is CSASGTGAYEQYF. The CDR3 DNA is TGCAGCGCATCCGGGACAGGGGCCTACGAGCAGTACTTC.

The J gene is TRBJ2-7, the V gene TRBV20-1; TRBD2 is a possible D gene (6 bases). Germline CDR1 is DFQATT and CDR2 is SNEGSKA (reference sequence). The ends were cut back, 1 base at V and 4 bases at J, with 26 bases in the middle. This CDR3 is built from 18 residues. CDR3 sequence reads: CSARGTHPDRGNIYEQYF. DNA for the CDR3: TGCAGTGCTAGAGGCACCCACCCCGACCGCGGGAACATTTACGAGCAGTACTTC.

The chain carries TRBV2 and TRBJ1-2, with D unclear. V was shortened by 1 base and J by 5 bases, with 17 bases between the two germline ends. The CDR3 is 16 residues long. CDR1 and CDR2 (germline): SNHLY, FYNNEI. Written as DNA, the CDR3 is TGTGCCAGCAGTGAAGGTAGCCTCGGCGGGGTGTATGGCTACACCTTC. Encoded protein: CASSEGSLGGVYGYTF.

This clonotype was detected only a few times. The chain joins TRBV29-1 to TRBJ2-1, with 8 bases lining up with TRBD2. CDR1 and CDR2 (germline): SQVTM, ANQGSEA. This CDR3 contains 15 residues. V lost 7 bases to trimming and J lost 7 bases; unmatched junction nucleotides: 15. DNA for the CDR3: TGCAGCGCCCTGGGGGCGGGGGGACCAGGGAATGAGCAGTTCTTC. Its translation is CSALGAGGPGNEQFF.

This clonotype was detected a few times. The chain uses TRBV12-3 or TRBV12-4 and TRBJ1-4; perhaps TRBD1 as D (6 bases). The CDR3 covers 13 residues. Trimming stripped 6 bases from V and 13 bases from J, with 18 bases between. CDR3: CASRPRGVPGLFF. The CDR3 region has the DNA TGTGCCAGCAGGCCAAGGGGGGTCCCAGGACTGTTTTTT.

This clonotype was detected only a few times. This chain joins TRBV11-2 and TRBJ2-2, with D maybe TRBD1 (7 bases). The CDR3 totals 14 residues. Trimming removed 7 bases at V and 5 bases at J, with 14 bases between. Per the germline V gene, CDR1 is SGHAT and CDR2 is FQNNGV. CDR3 region: CASILGGQTGELFF. DNA for the CDR3: TGTGCCAGCATCTTGGGGGGACAGACCGGGGAGCTGTTTTTT.

V gene TRBV12-3 or TRBV12-4 combines with J gene TRBJ1-2; D is uncertain. V was clipped by 5 bases and J by 7 bases, with 14 bases between them. There are 13 residues in the CDR3. The CDR3 is CASSMTRAPGYTF. CDR3 sequence (DNA): TGTGCCAGCAGTATGACACGGGCACCTGGCTACACCTTC.

The chain joins TRBV7-2 to TRBJ2-1; no firm D call. Deletions cut 7 bases from V and 0 bases from J, with 16 bases between. The CDR3 is 16 residues long. CDR1 and CDR2 (germline): SGHTA, FQGNSA. The CDR3 sequence is CASKGLGVNSYNEQFF. The CDR3 DNA reads TGTGCCAGCAAAGGGCTTGGGGTAAACTCCTACAATGAGCAGTTCTTC.

This clonotype came up a few times. The chain combines TRBV29-1 with TRBJ2-7; D is unresolved. CDR1 and CDR2 from the germline V gene are SQVTM and ANQGSEA. V lost 4 bases and J lost 3, with 13 bases in between. The CDR3 runs to 13 residues. The CDR3 DNA reads as TGCAGCGTTGCTTTGCGGCTCCACTACGAGCAGTACTTC. Protein product: CSVALRLHYEQYF.

The chain links TRBV28 to TRBJ2-1; D may be TRBD1 (6 bases). V lost 2 bases and J lost 5, with 16 bases in between. Germline lookup yields CDR1 MDHEN and CDR2 SYDVKM. The CDR3 runs to 16 residues. The CDR3 here is CASSLGAGQTNNEQFF. The CDR3 bases are TGTGCCAGCAGTTTAGGGGCCGGACAGACAAACAATGAGCAGTTCTTC. Full variable domain (remainder filled in from reference TRBV28 and TRBJ2-1): DVKVTQSSRYLVKRTGEKVFLECVQDMDHENMFWYRQDPGLGLRLIYFSYDVKMKEKGDIPEGYSVSREKKERFSLILESASTNQTSMYLCASSLGAGQTNNEQFFGPGTRLTVL.

The sample holds a few counts of this clonotype. V is TRBV7-2 and J is TRBJ2-5; D possibly corresponds to TRBD2 (7 bases). The V gene's germline CDR1 is SGHTA and CDR2 FQGNSA. V lost 7 bases, J lost 5 bases, and 23 bases lay in between. The CDR3 spans 16 residues. The DNA for the CDR3 is TGTGCCAGCACCCCCCGGGGGCGGGGGATAGGGGAGACCCAGTACTTC. This codes for CASTPRGRGIGETQYF.

This clonotype was observed a handful of times. The chain carries TRBV28 and TRBJ1-4; no firm D call. With 4 bases removed from V and 0 bases from J, the gap between germline ends came to 12 bases. The CDR3 length is 16 residues. CDR1 and CDR2 from the germline V gene are MDHEN and SYDVKM. CDR3: CASSSPSTATNEKLFF. DNA for the CDR3: TGTGCCAGCAGTTCCCCCTCGACGGCAACTAATGAAAAACTGTTTTTT.

This rearrangement joins TRBV27 to TRBJ1-4; 11 positions agree with TRBD1. The CDR3 is 15 residues long. Germline CDR1 is MNHEY and CDR2 is SMNVEV (reference sequence). V shed 10 bases and J 8 bases; nucleotides not matched to a gene: 12. CDR3 residues: CANGQGANGGEKLFF. The CDR3 coding sequence is TGTGCCAACGGACAGGGGGCTAATGGGGGGGAAAAACTGTTTTTT. Full variable domain (missing parts from reference TRBV27 and TRBJ1-4): EAQVTQNPRYLITVTGKKLTVTCSQNMNHEYMSWYRQDPGLGLRQIYYSMNVEVTDKGDVPEGYKVSRKEKRNFPLILESPSPNQTSLYFCANGQGANGGEKLFFGSGTQLSVL.

This clonotype was found a few times. This rearrangement joins TRBV6-4 to TRBJ2-1; 11 bases map to TRBD1. The J call may be wrong; the DNA end is better matched by TRBJ2-7. The CDR3 contains 22 residues. Germline values: CDR1 MRHNA, CDR2 SNTAGT. CDR3: CASSDPSSTAGQGERGRHEQYF. CDR3 nucleotides: TGTGCCAGCAGTGATCCTTCGAGCACCGCGGGACAGGGGGAAAGGGGTCGACACGAGCAGTACTTC.

The chain links TRBV4-1 to TRBJ2-1; perhaps TRBD2 as D (6 bases). The CDR3 is 14 residues long. Between the trimmed V and J ends, which lost 1 base and 8 bases, there was a span of 12 bases. Germline lookup yields CDR1 MGHRA and CDR2 YSYEKL. The CDR3, as DNA: TGCGCCAGCAGCCAAGTCGGGGGAGCGTATGAGCAGTTCTTC. Translation: CASSQVGGAYEQFF.

V and J are TRBV29-1 and TRBJ2-7, with D perhaps TRBD1 (7 bases). The CDR3 loop spans 13 amino acids. The germline V gene has CDR1 SQVTM and CDR2 ANQGSEA. Between the trimmed V and J ends, which lost 6 bases and 2 bases, there was a span of 14 bases. CDR3 sequence: CSVAGQKTYEQYF. DNA for the CDR3: TGCAGCGTCGCGGGACAGAAGACCTACGAGCAGTACTTC.

The sample holds many counts of this clonotype. V gene TRBV5-8 combines with J gene TRBJ2-5; D uncertain. Near its end, the DNA agrees better with TRBJ2-1, so the J call may be wrong. The CDR3 loop spans 13 amino acids. The germline CDR1 and CDR2 sequences are SGHTS and YDEGEE. CDR3 region: CASSENSGYEQFF. The DNA of the CDR3 is TGTGCCAGTTCGGAAAATAGTGGGTATGAGCAGTTCTTC.

This clonotype was recorded at least ten times. The chain is built from TRBV4-3 and TRBJ1-3, with TRBD1 matching 7 bases. After removal of 6 bases from V and 2 bases from J, the junction contained 7 bases not matched to a gene. The CDR3 is 15 amino acids. Germline assignment: CDR1 LGHNA and CDR2 YSLEER. The CDR3 sequence: CASSETTGAGNTIYF. The CDR3 bases are TGCGCCAGCAGTGAAACTACAGGGGCTGGAAACACCATATATTTT.

The chain has TRBV7-2 and TRBJ1-1; D not certain. The CDR3 totals 16 residues. V was clipped by 5 bases and J by 2 bases, with 18 bases between them. The germline V gene encodes CDR1 SGHTA and CDR2 FQGNSA. CDR3 protein: CASSPRGPGVNTEAFF. CDR3 DNA: TGTGCCAGCAGCCCCCGAGGCCCGGGAGTTAACACTGAAGCTTTCTTT.

The chain joins TRBV12-3 or TRBV12-4 to TRBJ1-2; D uncertain. V gave up 2 bases and J gave up 6 bases, with 10 bases separating them. The CDR3 covers 13 residues. CDR3 loop: CASSLTGRHGYTF. CDR3 sequence (DNA): TGTGCCAGCAGTTTAACCGGGCGTCATGGCTACACCTTC.